The 23 T cell receptor beta chains listed next were all sequenced from one sample in a study of T cells in Graves' hyperthyroidism and ophthalmopathy. From RNA transcripts, TCR beta CDR3 regions were amplified. When the TCR CDR3 underwent first-round RT-PCR, the HTBI primer set was used. A single record per CDR3 protein comes from TCRdb applying MiXCR to the multiplex PCR reads. The data hold about 340,000 distinct CDR3 sequences, with 18% observed a single time. Sequenced sample: blood. The receptors here all came from a woman aged 45-59 years with Graves' hyperthyroidism.

This clonotype has at least ten counts. This chain connects TRBV13 to TRBJ2-7, with a possible D match to TRBD1 (6 bases). Trimming took 5 bases from V and 2 from J, leaving 16 bases between them. Germline V CDR1 and CDR2: PRHDT, FYEKMQ (reference sequence). The CDR3 has 15 amino acids. DNA for the CDR3: TGTGCCAGCAGCGGAACAGGGATCCGAACCTACGAGCAGTACTTC. This codes for CASSGTGIRTYEQYF.

Only a few counts were recorded for this clonotype. The chain uses TRBV7-2 and TRBJ2-7; 12 bases are shared with TRBD2. The junction had 12 bases not matched to a gene; V was cut back by 1 base and J by 5 bases. The CDR3 extends over 18 amino acids. The V gene's germline CDR1 is SGHTA and CDR2 FQGNSA. CDR3 coding DNA: TGTGCCAGCAGCTTAGTGCCTAGCGGGAGGGGGGCCAGCGACGAGCAGTACTTC. Its protein product is CASSLVPSGRGASDEQYF.

This clonotype was recorded at least ten times. V and J are TRBV7-2 and TRBJ2-3; maybe TRBD1 (6 bases). V was pared by 5 bases and J by 5 bases, with 11 bases between. The CDR3 has 13 residues. Germline V gene sequence: CDR1 SGHTA, CDR2 FQGNSA. The CDR3 sequence: CASSLGTRDTQYF. The DNA for the CDR3 is TGTGCCAGCAGCCTGGGGACACGAGATACGCAGTATTTT.

This clonotype was seen a few times. This rearrangement joins TRBV20-1 to TRBJ2-1, with 13 bases that match TRBD2. V shed 3 bases and J 5 bases; nucleotides not matched to a gene: 7. The V gene's germline CDR1 is DFQATT and CDR2 SNEGSKA (reference sequence). CDR3 length equals 16 residues. The CDR3 protein is CSASFWGTSGNNEQFF. CDR3 bases: TGCAGTGCTAGTTTCTGGGGGACTAGCGGGAACAATGAGCAGTTCTTC.

This clonotype has just a few counts. The chain employs TRBV2 and TRBJ2-7; 11 bases map to TRBD2. CDR3 length: 13 amino acids. Germline CDR1 SNHLY, CDR2 FYNNEI. Trimming at V came to 11 bases and at J to 1 base, leaving 4 bases not matched to a gene. The CDR3 nucleotides read TGTGCCGTTCGGACTAGCGGGTCCTACGAGCAGTACTTC. It translates to CAVRTSGSYEQYF.

There are a few counts of this clonotype. This sequence joins TRBV20-1 and TRBJ2-5, with D unclear. The CDR3 sequence is 12 residues long. The V end lost 2 bases, the J end lost 2 bases, and 6 bases lay between the germline ends. Germline V gene sequence: CDR1 DFQATT, CDR2 SNEGSKA (reference sequence). CDR3: CSARRLQETQYF. Here the CDR3 DNA reads TGCAGTGCTAGAAGGCTGCAAGAGACCCAGTACTTC.

Regarding this clonotype: This may stem from a read error, because a much larger clone lies one nucleotide away. The V and J genes are TRBV2 and TRBJ2-1; 13 nucleotides agree with TRBD2. Germline V gene lookup returns CDR1 SNHLY and CDR2 FYNNEI. The trim removed 4 bases at V and 6 bases at J, leaving 12 bases unmatched. This CDR3 is 18 amino acids long. Written as DNA, the CDR3 is TGTGCCAGCAGTGGAGGACTAGCGGGAGAGCCGGGTCGCAATGAGCAGTTCTTC. It translates to CASSGGLAGEPGRNEQFF.

This clonotype was counted between two and nine times. This chain uses TRBV10-3 with TRBJ2-7, with D unclear. CDR1 and CDR2 from the germline V gene are ENHRY and SYGVKD. The CDR3 totals 13 residues. Trimming cost V 7 bases and J 6 bases, with 16 bases left between them. This chain's CDR3 is CAITESQSGEQYV. The CDR3 DNA follows: TGTGCCATCACAGAGTCCCAATCGGGCGAGCAGTACGTC.

In this sample, this clonotype turned up many times. This rearrangement joins TRBV3-1 to TRBJ2-1; 8 nucleotides match TRBD2. The CDR3 sequence is 16 residues long. The trim removed 0 bases at V and 9 bases at J, leaving 10 bases unmatched. Germline loops: CDR1 LGHDT, CDR2 YNNKEL (reference sequence). The CDR3 spells CASSQDPAPLAGEQFF. In DNA form, the CDR3 reads TGTGCCAGCAGCCAAGACCCCGCGCCTCTAGCGGGTGAGCAGTTCTTC.

This clonotype was picked up many times. V is TRBV20-1 and J is TRBJ2-3; 7 nucleotides match TRBD2. Germline CDR1 and CDR2: DFQATT and SNEGSKA (reference sequence). V shed 0 bases, J shed 2 bases, and the junction held 8 bases outside the gene matches. The CDR3 sequence is 16 residues long. In DNA form, the CDR3 reads TGCAGTGCTAGAGACCTAGCTAGCGGCAACACAGATACGCAGTATTTT. This encodes CSARDLASGNTDTQYF.

This clonotype has ten or more counts. The gene calls are TRBV27 and TRBJ1-5; D is undetermined. CDR1 and CDR2 from the germline V gene are MNHEY and SMNVEV (reference sequence). This CDR3 region has 14 residues. The ends were cut back, 6 bases at V and 7 bases at J, with 16 bases in the middle. In DNA form, the CDR3 reads TGTGCCAGCAGGGGCAGCGATCTCGGCCAGCCCCAGCATTTT. Its translation: CASRGSDLGQPQHF.

The chain carries TRBV19 and TRBJ1-5; D gene ambiguous. V was cut by 9 bases and J by 1 base, with 16 bases left in between. Per germline, CDR1 LNHDA and CDR2 SQIVND (reference sequence). The CDR3 contains 15 residues. The CDR3 loop reads CASQSVDWSNQPQHF. As DNA, the CDR3 is TGTGCCAGCCAATCGGTTGACTGGAGCAATCAGCCCCAGCATTTT.

There are a few counts of this clonotype. The gene calls are TRBV6-2 or TRBV6-3 and TRBJ2-5, with a tentative D call TRBD1 (5 bases). CDR1 is MNHEY and CDR2 is SVGEGT in the germline V gene. The CDR3 spans 13 residues. V shed 6 bases and J shed 5 bases, with 13 bases lying between them. CDR3 nucleotides: TGTGCCAGCAGGACAGTGGCGCGGGAGACCCAGTACTTC. It encodes CASRTVARETQYF.

This clonotype was counted a few times. The chain links TRBV5-5 to TRBJ1-2; D may be TRBD1 (6 bases). This CDR3 spans 16 amino acids. Deletions cut 6 bases from V and 3 bases from J, with 21 bases between. Germline lookup yields CDR1 SGHKS and CDR2 YYEKEE (reference sequence). The CDR3 reads CASTKGIQGMDYGYTF. In DNA, the CDR3 is TGTGCCAGCACCAAGGGGATACAGGGAATGGACTATGGCTACACCTTC.

This clonotype was detected many times. The J gene is TRBJ1-3, the V gene TRBV20-1; 7 bases align to TRBD1. The CDR3 covers 15 residues. With 2 bases clipped from V and 0 bases from J, the junction kept 4 bases outside the gene matches. Germline V lookup: CDR1 DFQATT, CDR2 SNEGSKA (reference sequence). As DNA, the CDR3 is TGCAGTGCTAGACAGGGGGGAAGCTCTGGAAACACCATATATTTT. This codes for CSARQGGSSGNTIYF.

This clonotype was counted ten times or more. V gene TRBV28 combines with J gene TRBJ1-6; D is uncertain. CDR1 and CDR2 (germline): MDHEN, SYDVKM. There are 12 residues in the CDR3. V lost 1 base and J lost 8, with 3 bases in between. The CDR3 coding sequence is TGTGCCAGCAGTTTATCCGATTCACCCCTCCACTTT. It codes for CASSLSDSPLHF.

This clonotype showed up just a few times. The chain carries TRBV20-1 and TRBJ2-1; TRBD2 matches 10 bases. This CDR3 contains 14 residues. CDR1 DFQATT and CDR2 SNEGSKA come from the germline V gene (reference sequence). With V trimmed by 4 bases and J by 5 bases, 5 bases remained unmatched. The CDR3 spells CSATRLAGNNEQFF. CDR3 coding DNA: TGCAGTGCTACCAGACTAGCGGGCAACAATGAGCAGTTCTTC.

This CDR3 reads CASSLNAANGELFF. Here the CDR3 DNA reads TGTGCCAGCAGCTTAAATGCGGCGAACGGGGAGCTGTTTTTT. The rearrangement joins TRBV7-2 to TRBJ2-2, with D hard to call. The V end was cut by 2 bases, the J end by 7 bases, with 11 bases between. The CDR3 is made up of 14 amino acids. The germline V gene has CDR1 SGHTA and CDR2 FQGNSA.

This clonotype has ten or more counts. This chain links TRBV3-1 with TRBJ1-1, with D perhaps matching TRBD1 (6 bases). The V gene's germline CDR1 is LGHDT and CDR2 YNNKEL (reference sequence). This CDR3 comprises 15 residues. V gave up 3 bases and J gave up 10 bases, with 21 bases separating them. The CDR3 nucleotides read TGTGCCAGCAGCCATACCGGGACACCTTCCCGGGGAGCTTTCTTT. Protein product: CASSHTGTPSRGAFF.

This clonotype was seen repeatedly, ten times or more. The chain uses TRBV7-9 and TRBJ1-1; 8 positions match TRBD1. The CDR3 has 14 residues. CDR1 is SEHNR and CDR2 is FQNEAQ in the germline V gene (reference sequence). With 5 bases clipped from V and 3 bases from J, the junction kept 5 bases outside the gene matches. The chain's CDR3 is CASSPSGGYTEAFF. The CDR3 bases are TGTGCCAGCAGCCCATCAGGGGGCTACACTGAAGCTTTCTTT.

This chain joins TRBV5-4 and TRBJ2-5; 11 bases fit TRBD2. Germline assignment: CDR1 SGHNT and CDR2 YYREEE (reference sequence). V was pared by 0 bases and J by 2 bases, with 3 bases of the junction left unmatched. The CDR3 length is 16 residues. CDR3 sequence: CASSLGLAGPQETQYF. The DNA of the CDR3 is TGTGCCAGCAGCTTGGGACTAGCGGGACCTCAAGAGACCCAGTACTTC.

This chain uses TRBV10-3 with TRBJ2-7; D tentatively fits TRBD1 or TRBD2 (5 bases each). This CDR3 is built from 15 residues. Per the germline V gene, CDR1 is ENHRY and CDR2 is SYGVKD. V lost 3 bases to trimming and J lost 0 bases, with 12 bases between them. This CDR3 reads CAISETEGYSYEQYV. The CDR3 DNA is TGTGCCATCAGTGAAACAGAGGGGTACTCCTACGAGCAGTACGTC.

The V and J genes are TRBV29-1 and TRBJ2-1; possibly TRBD2 for D (6 bases). Trimming pared 3 bases from V and 8 bases from J, leaving 14 bases between. The CDR3 has 13 residues. The germline gives CDR1 SQVTM, CDR2 ANQGSEA. CDR3 region: CSVDPIGEDEQFF. The DNA of the CDR3 is TGCAGCGTTGACCCGATAGGGGAGGATGAGCAGTTCTTC.